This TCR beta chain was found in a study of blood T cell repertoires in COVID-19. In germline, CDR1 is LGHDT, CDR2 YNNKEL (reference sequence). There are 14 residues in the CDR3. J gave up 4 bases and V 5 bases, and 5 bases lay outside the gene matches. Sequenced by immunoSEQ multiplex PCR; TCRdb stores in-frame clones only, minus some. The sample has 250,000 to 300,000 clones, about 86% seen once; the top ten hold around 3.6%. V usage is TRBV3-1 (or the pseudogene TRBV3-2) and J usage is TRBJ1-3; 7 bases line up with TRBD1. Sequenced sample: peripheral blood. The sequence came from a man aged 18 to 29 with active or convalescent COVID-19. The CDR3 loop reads CASSLQGSGNTIYF. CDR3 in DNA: TGTGCCAGCAGCTTACAGGGGTCCGGAAACACCATATATTTT.